One and the same sample provided the 20 T cell receptor beta chains below, sequenced in a study of OX40 agonist ivuxolimab in advanced cancers. The repertoire was sequenced with immunoSEQ multiplex PCR; TCRdb's copy has only in-frame clones and lacks some. The sample carries about 43,000 clones, more than 75% recorded once. The sequencing here drew on CD4+ or CD8+ T cells sorted from blood, taken in a trial of the OX40 agonist ivuxolimab. The receptors originated from an adult with an advanced solid tumor such as melanoma, head and neck, liver or kidney cancer.

As DNA, the CDR3 is TGTGCCAGCAGCTTGGGGGTTCCCTACGAGCAGTACGTC. Translation gives CASSLGVPYEQYV. The chain recombines TRBV5-6 with TRBJ2-7; D not resolved. With 0 bases removed from V and 2 bases from J, the gap between germline ends came to 6 bases. The CDR3 length is 13 residues. Germline lookup yields CDR1 SGHDT and CDR2 YYEEEE.

Here the CDR3 DNA reads TGTGCCAGCAGTTTAGATACAGATACGCAGTATTTT. It is translated as CASSLDTDTQYF. This chain links TRBV27 with TRBJ2-3; D unclear. Germline V lookup: CDR1 MNHEY, CDR2 SMNVEV (reference sequence). The germline V and J ends were trimmed by 2 bases and 3 bases, with 3 bases remaining between them. This CDR3 has 12 amino acids.

This chain links TRBV10-3 with TRBJ2-7; the match to TRBD1 covers 7 bases. The CDR3 runs 13 residues. Trimming at V came to 6 bases and at J to 2 bases, leaving 4 bases not matched to a gene. Germline lookup yields CDR1 ENHRY and CDR2 SYGVKD. The CDR3 DNA sequence: TGTGCCATCAGACCCGGGACAGCCTACGAGCAGTACGTC. It translates to CAIRPGTAYEQYV.

The chain carries TRBV7-2 and TRBJ1-5; 7 bases map to TRBD1. The J segment lost 5 bases and the V segment lost 3 bases, leaving 4 bases of the junction unmatched. Germline V gene lookup returns CDR1 SGHTA and CDR2 FQGNSA. The CDR3 spans 14 residues. The CDR3 DNA reads as TGTGCCAGCAGCTTTCCAGGGGGTTATCAGCCCCAGCATTTT. This encodes CASSFPGGYQPQHF.

This chain links TRBV28 with TRBJ1-3, with D maybe TRBD1 (6 bases). The CDR3 is 15 amino acids. Germline-derived CDR1 and CDR2 are MDHEN and SYDVKM. Trimming removed 7 bases at V and 1 base at J, with 14 bases between. The CDR3 loop is CASTRDNFSGNTIYF. As DNA, the CDR3 is TGTGCCAGCACTCGGGACAATTTTTCTGGAAACACCATATATTTT.

This chain joins TRBV5-1 and TRBJ2-1; 8 bases fit TRBD2. With V trimmed by 1 base and J by 4 bases, 7 bases remained unmatched. The V gene's germline CDR1 is SGHRS and CDR2 YFSETQ. The CDR3 is 16 amino acids. CDR3 sequence (DNA): TGCGCCAGCAGCTTGACCCGCGGGGGGACTTACAATGAGCAGTTCTTC. Translating gives CASSLTRGGTYNEQFF.

DNA of the CDR3: TGTGCCAGCAGCTTGCGGGGATCAAATTACAATGAGCAGTTCTTC. Translated, it gives CASSLRGSNYNEQFF. The chain recombines TRBV7-6 with TRBJ2-1, with D tentatively TRBD2 (6 bases). The CDR3 consists of 15 residues. V was trimmed by 3 bases and J by 4 bases, leaving 13 bases between them. Germline V gives CDR1 SGHVS, CDR2 FNYEAQ.

The chain recombines TRBV28 with TRBJ2-7; possibly TRBD1 for D (5 bases). CDR1 is MDHEN, CDR2 SYDVKM, per germline. The CDR3 runs to 14 residues. V was pared by 3 bases and J by 4 bases, with 13 bases between. This CDR3 reads CASSFQGTAYEQYF. Written as DNA, the CDR3 is TGTGCCAGCAGTTTTCAGGGAACGGCTTACGAGCAGTACTTC.

The gene calls are TRBV7-9 and TRBJ1-4, with D possibly TRBD1 on 5 matching bases. The germline CDR1 and CDR2 sequences are SEHNR and FQNEAQ (reference sequence). The V end lost 4 bases, the J end lost 6 bases, and 15 bases lay between the germline ends. The CDR3 spans 15 residues. CDR3 in DNA: TGTGCCAGCAGCTCCCTCTGGGGGGGAGATGAAAAACTGTTTTTT. Protein product: CASSSLWGGDEKLFF.

The chain joins TRBV4-1 to TRBJ1-2, with D possibly being TRBD1 (5 bases). CDR3 size: 14 residues. CDR1 is MGHRA and CDR2 is YSYEKL in the germline V gene. The ends were cut back, 1 base at V and 8 bases at J, with 14 bases in the middle. This CDR3 is CASSQVQEGGGYTF. In DNA, the CDR3 is TGCGCCAGCAGCCAAGTACAGGAAGGAGGAGGCTACACCTTC.

The chain combines TRBV11-2 with TRBJ1-1; D unclear. CDR1 is SGHAT, CDR2 FQNNGV, per germline. V was trimmed by 0 bases and J by 0 bases, leaving 17 bases between them. CDR3 length: 18 amino acids. This chain's CDR3 is CASSLDPSHRGMNTEAFF. The CDR3 bases are TGTGCCAGCAGCTTAGATCCCAGCCACAGAGGCATGAACACTGAAGCTTTCTTT.

Remarks on this clone: Different DNA sequences within this sample yield the same CDR3. The rearrangement joins TRBV6-5 to TRBJ2-7, with 13 bases lining up with TRBD2. The junction had 3 bases not matched to a gene; V was cut back by 6 bases and J by 1 base. The CDR3 loop spans 15 amino acids. Germline values: CDR1 MNHEY, CDR2 SVGAGI. Here the CDR3 reads CASSWGLAGSYEQYF. The CDR3 DNA is TGTGCCAGCAGCTGGGGACTAGCGGGATCCTACGAGCAGTACTTC.

This chain uses TRBV6-1 with TRBJ2-1, with 9 bases aligning to TRBD1. CDR1 is MNHNS and CDR2 is SASEGT in the germline V gene. J lost 10 bases, V lost 1 base, and 8 bases had no gene match. The CDR3 is made up of 15 amino acids. In nucleotides, the CDR3 is TGTGCCAGCAGTGAAGGCCTCGGGACAGGGAAAGAGCAGTTCTTC. Translation gives CASSEGLGTGKEQFF.

This chain uses TRBV27 with TRBJ2-7; 8 bases are a match to TRBD1. Germline V gene sequence: CDR1 MNHEY, CDR2 SMNVEV (reference sequence). The V segment lost 6 bases and the J segment 4 bases; nucleotides outside the gene matches: 5. The CDR3 runs 13 residues. The CDR3: CASRGTGGYEQYV. CDR3 bases: TGTGCCAGCAGGGGTACAGGGGGATACGAGCAGTACGTC.

This sequence joins TRBV18 and TRBJ2-5; 8 nucleotides agree with TRBD2. V dropped 3 bases and J dropped 3; count of bases not matched to a gene: 3. The CDR3 is 14 amino acids. Per germline, CDR1 KGHSH and CDR2 LQKENI. CDR3 protein: CASSPPTSEETQYF. The CDR3 DNA is TGTGCCAGCTCACCGCCGACTAGCGAAGAGACCCAGTACTTC. The whole variable domain, remainder taken from reference TRBV18 and TRBJ2-5, is NAGVMQNPRHLVRRRGQEARLRCSPMKGHSHVYWYRQLPEEGLKFMVYLQKENIIDESGMPKERFSAEFPKEGPSILRIQQVVRGDSAAYFCASSPPTSEETQYFGPGTRLLVL.

For the CDR3, the DNA is TGTGCCAGCTCACAGCTAGCGGCCACAGATACGCAGTATTTT. Translating it yields CASSQLAATDTQYF. This chain joins TRBV18 and TRBJ2-3; 7 nucleotides match TRBD2. CDR3 length equals 14 residues. In germline, CDR1 is KGHSH, CDR2 LQKENI. The trim removed 4 bases at V and 2 bases at J, leaving 3 bases unmatched.

The rearrangement uses TRBV19 and TRBJ2-3; D remains unclear. V lost 6 bases and J lost 4, with 8 bases in between. CDR1 is LNHDA, CDR2 SQIVND, per germline (reference sequence). This CDR3 has 12 amino acids. The CDR3 DNA reads TGTGCCAGTAGAGACGAGGCAGATACGCAGTATTTT. Amino acid sequence: CASRDEADTQYF.

The chain links TRBV9 to TRBJ1-2; D gene ambiguous. This CDR3 has 15 amino acids. Germline lookup yields CDR1 SGDLS and CDR2 YYNGEE. V lost 1 base to trimming and J lost 0 bases, with 10 bases between them. This chain's CDR3 is CASSVSPSPNYGYTF. DNA of the CDR3: TGTGCCAGCAGCGTAAGTCCTAGCCCTAACTATGGCTACACCTTC.

The chain employs TRBV7-6 and TRBJ1-5; TRBD1 agrees at 7 bases. This CDR3 is 15 amino acids long. Germline loops: CDR1 SGHVS, CDR2 FNYEAQ. With V trimmed by 1 base and J by 7 bases, 7 bases remained unmatched. In nucleotides, the CDR3 is TGTGCCAGCAGCTTAGGGGACAGTTTTAACCAGCCCCAGCATTTT. Its protein is CASSLGDSFNQPQHF.

This clone occurred once. The rearrangement links TRBV4-1 to TRBJ2-2; the match to TRBD2 covers 8 bases. The CDR3 length is 15 residues. V shed 4 bases and J 2 bases; nucleotides not matched to a gene: 3. From germline, CDR1 is MGHRA and CDR2 YSYEKL. The CDR3 nucleotides are TGCGCCAGCAGCCGGACTAGCCAAAACACCGGGGAGCTGTTTTTT. It codes for CASSRTSQNTGELFF.